The 28 T cell receptor beta chains below all came from one sample that was sequenced in a study of CD8 T cells in ankylosing spondylitis. From the 5' RACE reads, TCRdb called clonotypes with MiXCR, one entry per CDR3 protein. The table has roughly 86,000 distinct CDR3 sequences, about 9% seen once. Sequenced material: blood, either unsorted or a sorted T cell fraction (not recorded which). The receptors stem from a male donor with ankylosing spondylitis or in good health (not recorded which).

This clonotype was found many times. The rearrangement uses TRBV7-3 and TRBJ2-2, with D hard to call. CDR1 and CDR2 from the germline V gene are SGHTA and FQGTGA. CDR3 size: 13 residues. V shed 10 bases and J shed 2 bases, with 11 bases lying between them. The CDR3 DNA follows: TGTGCCAACCTTACGATAAACACCGGGGAGCTGTTTTTT. It codes for CANLTINTGELFF.

The genes are TRBV14 and TRBJ1-6; D ambiguous. CDR3 length: 16 residues. Germline V gene sequence: CDR1 SGHDN, CDR2 FVKESK. V was cut by 4 bases and J by 0 bases, with 10 bases left in between. CDR3 sequence reads: CASSRRGSSYNSPLHF. The CDR3 DNA follows: TGTGCCAGCAGCCGCCGCGGAAGCTCCTATAATTCACCCCTCCACTTT.

Many counts were recorded for this clonotype. The V gene is TRBV12-3 or TRBV12-4, the J gene TRBJ1-6; TRBD1 might be the D (5 bases). The CDR3 is made up of 14 amino acids. Trimming left V 5 bases short and J 6 bases short, with 11 bases between. The CDR3 DNA reads as TGTGCCAGCAGTCCCCCGGGGCTTAATTCACCCCTCCACTTT. Translating gives CASSPPGLNSPLHF.

This clonotype was seen many times. The chain carries TRBV12-3 or TRBV12-4 and TRBJ1-5, with D unclear. V was cut by 3 bases and J by 4 bases, with 7 bases left in between. CDR3 length: 13 amino acids. CDR3 region: CASSLSGNQPQHF. CDR3 nucleotides: TGTGCCAGCAGTTTGTCAGGAAATCAGCCCCAGCATTTT.

The rearrangement joins TRBV4-2 to TRBJ2-1; unclear D gene. CDR1 LGHNA and CDR2 YNFKEQ come from the germline V gene. The CDR3 has 15 amino acids. Deletions cut 1 base from V and 8 bases from J, with 15 bases between. This CDR3 is CASSQVLLGLDEQFF. The DNA for the CDR3 is TGTGCCAGCAGCCAAGTGCTCTTGGGTCTCGATGAGCAGTTCTTC.

Many counts were recorded for this clonotype. This sequence joins TRBV15 and TRBJ1-6, with TRBD1 as a possible D gene (5 bases). This CDR3 contains 15 residues. V was trimmed by 0 bases and J by 10 bases, leaving 13 bases between them. Germline V CDR1 and CDR2: LNHNV, YYDKDF (reference sequence). This CDR3 reads CATSRDRHGGSPLHF. CDR3 DNA sequence: TGTGCCACCAGCAGAGATAGGCACGGGGGGTCACCCCTCCACTTT.

There are many counts of this clonotype. The rearrangement joins TRBV5-5 to TRBJ2-3; D might be TRBD1 (5 bases). Trimming took 0 bases from V and 3 from J, leaving 14 bases between them. This CDR3 spans 16 amino acids. Germline V lookup: CDR1 SGHKS, CDR2 YYEKEE (reference sequence). CDR3 amino acids: CASSLVPARVTDTQYF. The CDR3 DNA reads as TGTGCCAGCAGCTTGGTACCAGCCAGGGTGACAGATACGCAGTATTTT.

This clonotype was seen ten or more times. The chain employs TRBV7-2 and TRBJ2-7; D not resolved. The CDR3 has 17 residues. The V end lost 2 bases, the J end lost 0 bases, and 17 bases lay between the germline ends. CDR1 SGHTA and CDR2 FQGNSA come from the germline V gene. The CDR3 nucleotides are TGTGCCAGCAGCTTATTCCCTCAACATCGAAGCTCCTACGAGCAGTACTTC. Protein product: CASSLFPQHRSSYEQYF.

This clonotype was seen many times. The chain combines TRBV4-1 with TRBJ1-1, with 12 bases aligning to TRBD1. J was trimmed by 5 bases and V by 3 bases; bases with no gene match: 10. This CDR3 is built from 17 residues. Germline V lookup: CDR1 MGHRA, CDR2 YSYEKL. The DNA for the CDR3 is TGCGCCAGCAGCCAGGCCGGGACAGGGGGCGCTTGGACTGAAGCTTTCTTT. It yields the protein CASSQAGTGGAWTEAFF.

The chain is built from TRBV5-8 and TRBJ2-6; unclear D gene. Germline V gene sequence: CDR1 SGHTS, CDR2 YDEGEE. This CDR3 region has 15 residues. V was cut by 1 base and J by 2 bases, with 7 bases left in between. CDR3 sequence (DNA): TGTGCCAGCAGCTTGAGCAAAGCTGGGGCCAACGTCCTGACTTTC. It codes for CASSLSKAGANVLTF.

Ten or more counts support this clonotype. The chain carries TRBV29-1 and TRBJ2-7; perhaps D is TRBD1 or TRBD2 (6 bases each). V dropped 0 bases and J dropped 1 base, with 10 bases sitting between them. This CDR3 contains 14 residues. The germline V gene encodes CDR1 SQVTM and CDR2 ANQGSEA. CDR3 DNA: TGCAGCGTTGAAGAACGGGGGCCTTCCTACGAGCAGTACTTC. Residues: CSVEERGPSYEQYF.

This clonotype was recorded many times. This chain uses TRBV27 with TRBJ1-1; D not resolved. Germline values: CDR1 MNHEY, CDR2 SMNVEV (reference sequence). Trimming pared 7 bases from V and 0 bases from J, leaving 9 bases between. The CDR3 runs to 13 residues. CDR3 protein: CASILGLNTEAFF. CDR3 coding DNA: TGTGCCAGCATCCTCGGTCTGAACACTGAAGCTTTCTTT.

This clonotype was seen ten or more times. The rearrangement links TRBV29-1 to TRBJ2-2, with a weak D call TRBD1 (6 bases). The germline V gene has CDR1 SQVTM and CDR2 ANQGSEA. Trimming stripped 6 bases from V and 4 bases from J, with 18 bases between. The CDR3 consists of 15 residues. CDR3 residues: CSVTHGQLGTGELFF. The CDR3, as DNA: TGCAGCGTCACACACGGACAGTTGGGCACCGGGGAGCTGTTTTTT.

This clonotype came up many times. The rearrangement joins TRBV29-1 to TRBJ2-3, with D uncertain. The germline V and J ends were trimmed by 5 bases and 3 bases, with 6 bases remaining between them. Per the germline V gene, CDR1 is SQVTM and CDR2 is ANQGSEA. This CDR3 contains 11 residues. The CDR3 DNA is TGCAGCGTTCTCCAAACAGATACGCAGTATTTT. Protein: CSVLQTDTQYF.

This clonotype showed up many times. This chain connects TRBV20-1 to TRBJ2-3; D not certain. The CDR3 spans 14 residues. Germline CDR1 DFQATT, CDR2 SNEGSKA (reference sequence). V shed 3 bases and J shed 3 bases, with 13 bases lying between them. Written as DNA, the CDR3 is TGCAGTGCTAGTGTGGAAGATGATACAGATACGCAGTATTTT. It codes for CSASVEDDTDTQYF.

The chain has TRBV5-6 and TRBJ2-7, with D maybe TRBD1 (6 bases). Trimming stripped 2 bases from V and 4 bases from J, with 7 bases between. The CDR3 covers 12 residues. The germline V gene has CDR1 SGHDT and CDR2 YYEEEE. CDR3 residues: CASSFTGYEQYF. The CDR3, as DNA: TGTGCCAGCAGCTTCACAGGGTACGAGCAGTACTTC.

The J gene is TRBJ2-5, the V gene TRBV5-6; no clear D. V lost 2 bases, J lost 5 bases, and 16 bases lay in between. The germline V gene has CDR1 SGHDT and CDR2 YYEEEE. This CDR3 spans 15 amino acids. CDR3 sequence (DNA): TGTGCCAGCAGCTTAGGTAGCAGCCTGGATGAGACCCAGTACTTC. Translated: CASSLGSSLDETQYF.

The table lists this clonotype with many counts. CDR3 bases: TGTGCCAGCGGAACTGAGGGGGCTAACAATCAGCCCCAGCATTTT. Its protein product is CASGTEGANNQPQHF. The gene calls are TRBV5-5 and TRBJ1-5, with TRBD1 matching 7 bases. This CDR3 has 15 amino acids. Per germline, CDR1 SGHKS and CDR2 YYEKEE (reference sequence). V lost 7 bases, J lost 3 bases, and 10 bases stayed unmatched.

This clonotype was recorded at least ten times. J is TRBJ1-2 and V is TRBV5-6, with D maybe TRBD1 (6 bases). Germline V CDR1 and CDR2: SGHDT, YYEEEE. This CDR3 region has 19 residues. Deletions cut 1 base from V and 2 bases from J, with 24 bases between. For the CDR3, the DNA is TGTGCCAGCAGCTTGTTGCTTTTTGGACAGCCGTTGTACAACTATGGCTACACCTTC. Protein sequence: CASSLLLFGQPLYNYGYTF.

The sample holds many counts of this clonotype. The CDR3 sequence: CASGGQGQRNEQFF. Written as DNA, the CDR3 is TGTGCCAGCGGTGGACAGGGTCAACGGAATGAGCAGTTCTTC. The chain links TRBV25-1 to TRBJ2-1; 8 nucleotides line up with TRBD1. From germline, CDR1 is MGHDK and CDR2 SYGVNS. Germline trimming cut 8 bases from V and 7 bases from J; bases unmatched to any gene: 10. CDR3 size: 14 residues.

V usage is TRBV14 and J usage is TRBJ1-2; a weak D match, TRBD1 (5 bases). Germline CDR1 SGHDN, CDR2 FVKESK. This CDR3 region has 13 residues. V lost 4 bases and J lost 6, with 12 bases in between. The CDR3 sequence is CASSRTGKDGYTF. The DNA of the CDR3 is TGTGCCAGCAGCCGAACAGGAAAAGATGGCTACACCTTC.

This clonotype was detected many times. The chain employs TRBV9 and TRBJ1-2; 10 bases align to TRBD1. The CDR3 extends over 19 amino acids. The ends lost 3 bases at V and 6 bases at J; junction bases unmatched: 20. Germline values: CDR1 SGDLS, CDR2 YYNGEE. The CDR3 nucleotides are TGTGCCAGCAGCGGGCGCCCGACCCTGACAGGGGGCAAAAAGGATGGCTACACCTTC. It codes for CASSGRPTLTGGKKDGYTF. Looking up the rest from reference TRBV9 and TRBJ1-2 gives the full variable domain: DSGVTQTPKHLITATGQRVTLRCSPRSGDLSVYWYQQSLDQGLQFLIQYYNGEERAKGNILERFSAQQFPDLHSELNLSSLELGDSALYFCASSGRPTLTGGKKDGYTFGSGTRLTVV.

This chain joins TRBV7-9 and TRBJ1-5; D remains unclear. This CDR3 has 15 residues. Looked up from germline, CDR1 is SEHNR and CDR2 is FQNEAQ (reference sequence). V shed 0 bases and J shed 0 bases, with 6 bases lying between them. This CDR3 is CASSLATDSNQPQHF. The CDR3 bases are TGTGCCAGCAGCTTAGCTACCGATAGCAATCAGCCCCAGCATTTT.

V and J are TRBV20-1 and TRBJ2-2; TRBD1 matches 9 bases. The CDR3 runs 15 residues. Germline lookup yields CDR1 DFQATT and CDR2 SNEGSKA (reference sequence). With 1 base clipped from V and 4 bases from J, the junction kept 4 bases outside the gene matches. This CDR3 is CSARGQGGSTGELFF. As DNA, the CDR3 is TGCAGTGCTAGAGGACAGGGGGGGAGCACCGGGGAGCTGTTTTTT.

This clonotype was recorded many times. The rearrangement joins TRBV12-3 or TRBV12-4 to TRBJ2-2; D is uncertain. V shed 1 base and J shed 6 bases, with 6 bases lying between them. CDR3 size: 13 residues. The CDR3 region is CASSLGDPGELFF. CDR3 coding DNA: TGTGCCAGCAGTTTAGGCGATCCCGGGGAGCTGTTTTTT.

This clonotype occurred many times. This chain joins TRBV13 and TRBJ2-1; the D gene could be TRBD1 or TRBD2 (6 bases each). The length of the CDR3 is 22 residues. Germline V gene sequence: CDR1 PRHDT, CDR2 FYEKMQ (reference sequence). Trimming removed 5 bases from V and 0 bases from J, with 32 bases in between. The CDR3 DNA reads as TGTGCCAGCAGCCTCTTCCCTTTGGGGGGCCCTAACCTACGGAGCTCCTACAATGAGCAGTTCTTC. This gives the protein CASSLFPLGGPNLRSSYNEQFF.

This clonotype was seen ten or more times. This chain connects TRBV3-1 to TRBJ2-7; tentative D call: TRBD1 (7 bases). The CDR3 is made up of 15 amino acids. Germline V lookup: CDR1 LGHDT, CDR2 YNNKEL (reference sequence). Trimming took off 4 bases at V and 3 bases at J, with 16 bases between the two ends. This CDR3 reads CASSRQQGGNYEQYF. The CDR3 DNA reads TGTGCCAGCAGCCGCCAGCAGGGGGGTAACTACGAGCAGTACTTC.

Many counts were recorded for this clonotype. The CDR3 DNA follows: TGTGCCAGCAGCTTAGAGTTCTCTGGAGGGGTAGAGCAGTACTTC. Translation: CASSLEFSGGVEQYF. This sequence joins TRBV7-2 and TRBJ2-7, with D possibly TRBD2 on 6 matching bases. This CDR3 contains 15 residues. The V end lost 1 base, the J end lost 7 bases, and 17 bases lay between the germline ends. In germline, CDR1 is SGHTA, CDR2 FQGNSA.